The sequence of this T cell receptor (beta chain) was determined in a study of T cell responses to AZD1222 COVID-19 vaccine. General study findings and limits: Reports indicate that nearly half of spike-specific TCRs are directed at unmutated variant regions.

As regards this clone: Its specificity is not known.

The data were produced by immunoSEQ multiplex PCR, yet TCRdb's version contains in-frame clones alone and is incomplete. The profile shows some 180,000 clones, about nine tenths of them singletons. Germline V lookup: CDR1 MNHNY, CDR2 SVGAGI (reference sequence). The V gene end was trimmed by 5 bases and the J gene end by 3 bases; junction bases not matched to a gene: 7. CDR3 length: 17 residues. The sequence was obtained from an adult who received the AZD1222 COVID-19 vaccine. The chain couples TRBV6-6 to TRBJ2-3; the match to TRBD2 covers 14 bases. Sequenced here: peripheral blood, sampled 28 days after the second AZD1222 dose. The CDR3 nucleotides read TGTGCCAGCAGTCGGACCCGACTAGCGGGAGGGACAGATACGCAGTATTTT. Translating gives CASSRTRLAGGTDTQYF.